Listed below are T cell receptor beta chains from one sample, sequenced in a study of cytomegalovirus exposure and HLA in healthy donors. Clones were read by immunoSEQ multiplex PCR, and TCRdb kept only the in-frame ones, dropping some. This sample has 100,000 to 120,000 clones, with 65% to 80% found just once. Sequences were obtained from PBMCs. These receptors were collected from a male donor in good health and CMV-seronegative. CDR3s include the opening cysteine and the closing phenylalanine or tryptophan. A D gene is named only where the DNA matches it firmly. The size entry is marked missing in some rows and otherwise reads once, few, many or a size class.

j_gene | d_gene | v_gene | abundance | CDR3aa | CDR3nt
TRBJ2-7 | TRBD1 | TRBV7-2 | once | CASSFIPGQGNHEQYF | TGTGCCAGCAGCTTCATCCCGGGACAGGGTAACCACGAGCAGTACTTC
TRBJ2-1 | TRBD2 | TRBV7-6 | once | CASSLVPQSGLAGVSSYNEQFF | TGTGCCAGCAGCTTAGTACCGCAGTCGGGACTAGCGGGAGTGAGCTCCTACAATGAGCAGTTCTTC
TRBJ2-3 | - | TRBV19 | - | CASSIGTTSTDTQYF | TGTGCCAGTAGTATAGGGACAACGAGCACAGATACGCAGTATTTT
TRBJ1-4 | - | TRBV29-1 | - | CSGSQGSNEKLFF | TGCAGCGGGAGTCAGGGTAGTAATGAAAAACTGTTTTTT
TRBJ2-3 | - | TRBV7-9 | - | CASRGTDTQYF | TGTGCCAGCCGGGGGACAGATACGCAGTATTTT
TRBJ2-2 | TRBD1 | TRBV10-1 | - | CASSAPPDRRTGDTGELFF | TGCGCCAGCAGTGCCCCCCCTGATCGCAGGACAGGGGACACCGGGGAGCTGTTTTTT
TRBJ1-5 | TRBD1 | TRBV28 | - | CASSLGGTASNQPQHF | TGTGCCAGCAGTTTAGGAGGGACAGCTAGCAATCAGCCCCAGCATTTT
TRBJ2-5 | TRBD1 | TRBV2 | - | CASNEDRWETQYF | TGTGCCAGCAACGAGGACAGGTGGGAGACCCAGTACTTC
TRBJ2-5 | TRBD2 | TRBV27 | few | CASSSGLPGETQYF | TGTGCCAGCAGTTCGGGACTACCTGGTGAGACCCAGTACTTC
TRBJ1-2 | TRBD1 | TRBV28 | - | CATQNRGYGYTF | TGTGCCACCCAGAACAGGGGCTATGGCTACACCTTC
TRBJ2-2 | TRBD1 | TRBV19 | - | CASSIGQGATGELFF | TGTGCCAGTAGTATCGGCCAGGGGGCGACCGGGGAGCTGTTTTTT
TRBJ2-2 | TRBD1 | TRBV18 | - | CASSPRQGAGELFF | TGTGCCAGCTCACCACGACAGGGGGCCGGGGAGCTGTTTTTT
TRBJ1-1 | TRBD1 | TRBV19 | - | CASSPGGGLTEAFF | TGTGCCAGTAGCCCTGGAGGGGGCCTCACTGAAGCTTTCTTT
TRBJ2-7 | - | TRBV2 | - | CASSEGLALSYEQYF | TGTGCCAGCAGTGAAGGTCTAGCGCTCTCCTACGAGCAGTACTTC
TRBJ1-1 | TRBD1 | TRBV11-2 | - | CASSLWDRSMNTEAFF | TGTGCCAGCAGCTTATGGGACAGATCCATGAACACTGAAGCTTTCTTT
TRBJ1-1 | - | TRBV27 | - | CASSQTPGVGAEAFF | TGTGCCAGCAGCCAAACCCCGGGGGTGGGGGCTGAAGCTTTCTTT
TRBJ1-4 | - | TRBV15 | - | CATSREVAQGTGEKLFF | TGTGCCACCAGCAGAGAGGTCGCCCAGGGAACCGGAGAAAAACTGTTTTTT
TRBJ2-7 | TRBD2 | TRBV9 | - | CASSPTSGTSYEQYF | TGTGCCAGCAGCCCGACTAGCGGGACGTCCTACGAGCAGTACTTC
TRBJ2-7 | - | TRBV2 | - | CASKTDDYEQYF | TGTGCCAGCAAGACAGACGACTACGAGCAGTACTTC
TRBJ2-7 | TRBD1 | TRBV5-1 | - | CASSGGNGTGFGYEQYF | TGCGCCAGCAGCGGGGGAAACGGGACAGGGTTTGGGTACGAGCAGTACTTC
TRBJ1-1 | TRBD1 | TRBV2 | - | CASREDRDTEAFF | TGTGCCAGCAGGGAGGACAGGGACACTGAAGCTTTCTTT
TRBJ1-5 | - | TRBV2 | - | CASSPLGGSNQPQHF | TGTGCCAGCAGTCCTTTGGGGGGTAGCAATCAGCCCCAGCATTTT
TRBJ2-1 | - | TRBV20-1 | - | CSAGDLNEQFF | TGCAGTGCCGGGGACTTAAATGAGCAGTTCTTC
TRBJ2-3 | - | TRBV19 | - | CASSITSTSTDTQYF | TGTGCCAGTAGTATAACTTCTACTAGCACAGATACGCAGTATTTT
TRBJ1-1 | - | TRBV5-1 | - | CASSLAGAPQGTEAFF | TGCGCCAGCAGCTTGGCCGGAGCTCCCCAGGGCACTGAAGCTTTCTTT
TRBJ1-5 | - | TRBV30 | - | CAWEDSFNQPQHF | TGTGCCTGGGAAGACAGTTTTAATCAGCCCCAGCATTTT
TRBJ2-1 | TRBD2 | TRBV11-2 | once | CASSYSGSTYNEQFF | TGTGCCAGCAGCTATAGCGGGAGTACCTACAATGAGCAGTTCTTC
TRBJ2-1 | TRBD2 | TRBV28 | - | CASTRAGAFGNEQFF | TGTGCCAGCACCAGAGCGGGAGCGTTTGGAAATGAGCAGTTCTTC
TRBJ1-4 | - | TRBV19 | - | CASSIFGEGDEKLFF | TGTGCCAGTAGTATCTTCGGTGAGGGAGATGAAAAACTGTTTTTT
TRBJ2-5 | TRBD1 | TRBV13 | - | CASSLRAGGYKETQYF | TGTGCCAGCAGCTTAAGGGCAGGGGGCTATAAAGAGACCCAGTACTTC
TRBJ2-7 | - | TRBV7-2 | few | CASSRSPSYEQYF | TGTGCCAGCAGCCGGAGCCCTTCCTACGAGCAGTACTTC
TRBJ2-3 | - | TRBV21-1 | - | CASSKRGGADTQYF | TGTGCCAGCAGCAAAAGGGGGGGGGCAGATACGCAGTATTTT
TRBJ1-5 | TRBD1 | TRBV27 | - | CASSLLGQGANQPQHF | TGTGCCAGCAGTTTGTTGGGACAGGGGGCCAATCAGCCCCAGCATTTT
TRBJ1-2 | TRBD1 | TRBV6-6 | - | CASSPGTGSGYTF | TGTGCCAGCAGCCCCGGGACAGGTAGCGGCTACACCTTC
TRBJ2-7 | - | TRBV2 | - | CASSGQAYEQYF | TGTGCCAGCAGTGGTCAGGCCTACGAGCAGTACTTC
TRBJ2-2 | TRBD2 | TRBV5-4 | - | CASRTGTSSTGELFF | TGTGCCAGCAGGACCGGGACTAGTTCCACCGGGGAGCTGTTTTTT
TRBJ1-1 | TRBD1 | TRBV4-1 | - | CASSPGQVNTEAFF | TGCGCCAGCAGCCCTGGACAGGTGAACACTGAAGCTTTCTTT
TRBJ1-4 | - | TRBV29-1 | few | CSVLTGSDEKLFF | TGCAGCGTCCTGACAGGCTCCGATGAAAAACTGTTTTTT
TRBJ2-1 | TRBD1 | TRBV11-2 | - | CASSLDRSRTGGYNEQFF | TGTGCCAGCAGCTTAGATCGTTCTCGGACAGGGGGCTACAATGAGCAGTTCTTC